This T cell receptor beta chain was recovered during a study of blood T cell repertoires in COVID-19. Overall study: There were acute and convalescent COVID-19 samples, and they came from the United States, Italy and Spain.

All enrollees were roughly 18 to 100 years old and from about 25 US areas. Participant-given clinical history determined each cohort assignment. The CDR3 length is 15 residues. Losses at the gene ends were 5 bases for V and 4 bases for J; bases not matched to a gene: 7. In germline, CDR1 is MNHEY, CDR2 SVGAGI. As originally analysed: Reference gene primer amplification yielded estimated nucleated cell counts. Only in-frame clones appear in the TCRdb table, and some are missing; sequencing was by immunoSEQ multiplex PCR. V and J calls and clone size are given by that table; D and trimming were obtained from the DNA. The sample lists about 320,000 clones, approximately 90% occurring once.

The sequenced material came from PBMCs or T cells enriched from blood (not recorded which). The origin of this receptor is a woman in her 30s who had been exposed to COVID-19. V usage is TRBV6-5 and J usage is TRBJ2-5; 10 nucleotides line up with TRBD2. The DNA of the CDR3 is TGTGCCAGCAGTAAACTAGCGGGAACCCTAGAGACCCAGTACTTC. Translating gives CASSKLAGTLETQYF.